This TCR beta chain was observed in a study of blood T cells in healthy people across ages. Study-level background: About one barcoded beta molecule per two T cells was captured by template switching.

Germline trimming cut 1 base from V and 4 bases from J; bases unmatched to any gene: 3. Germline V gene data show CDR1 as MNHEY and CDR2 as SMNVEV (reference sequence). The length of the CDR3 is 14 residues. This clonotype has only a few counts. The antigen is undetermined. General observations from the study: A roughly linear fall in TCR beta diversity per million T cells was seen with increasing age.

Together with a sample-barcoded 5' primer, a J-beta primer mix was included in a second PCR lasting about 7 to 11 cycles. TCRdb redid the calling of the 5' RACE reads with MiXCR, one entry per CDR3 protein. The sample contains 700,000 or so distinct CDR3 sequences, approximately 40% of which appear only once. The chain carries TRBV27 and TRBJ1-1; TRBD1 matches at 7 bases. The TCR comes from an elderly man in good health. Sequencing used blood. As DNA, the CDR3 is TGTGCCAGCAGTTTATACAGGGGAACCACTGAAGCTTTCTTT. It encodes CASSLYRGTTEAFF.